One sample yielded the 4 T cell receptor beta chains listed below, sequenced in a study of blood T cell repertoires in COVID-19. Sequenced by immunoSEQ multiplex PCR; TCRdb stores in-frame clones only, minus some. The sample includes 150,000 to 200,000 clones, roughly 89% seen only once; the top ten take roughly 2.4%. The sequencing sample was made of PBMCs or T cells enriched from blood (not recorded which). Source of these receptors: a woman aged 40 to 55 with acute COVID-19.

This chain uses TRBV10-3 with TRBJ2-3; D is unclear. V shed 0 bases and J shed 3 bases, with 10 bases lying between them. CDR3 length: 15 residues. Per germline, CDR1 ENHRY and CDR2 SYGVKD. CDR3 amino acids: CAISESRVGTDTQYF. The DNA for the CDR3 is TGTGCCATCAGTGAGTCACGGGTTGGAACAGATACGCAGTATTTT.

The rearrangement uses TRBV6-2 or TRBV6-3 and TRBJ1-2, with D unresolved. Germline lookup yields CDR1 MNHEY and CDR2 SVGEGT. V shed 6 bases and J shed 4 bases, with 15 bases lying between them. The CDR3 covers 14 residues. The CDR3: CASSNAGLSYGYTF. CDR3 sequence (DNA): TGTGCCAGCAGCAACGCCGGACTAAGCTATGGCTACACCTTC.

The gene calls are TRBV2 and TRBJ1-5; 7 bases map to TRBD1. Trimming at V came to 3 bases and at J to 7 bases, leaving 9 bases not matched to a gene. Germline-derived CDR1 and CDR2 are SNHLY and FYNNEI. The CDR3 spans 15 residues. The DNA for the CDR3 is TGTGCCAGCAGTGACCACAGGGGCCGAGGGCAGCCCCAGCATTTT. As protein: CASSDHRGRGQPQHF.

DNA for the CDR3: TGTGCCAGCAGTTACTCGAGGGATTCCGAGCAGTACTTC. Translation gives CASSYSRDSEQYF. The V and J genes are TRBV6-6 and TRBJ2-7; maybe TRBD2 (5 bases). V lost 0 bases to trimming and J lost 6 bases, with 9 bases between them. The germline V gene has CDR1 MNHNY and CDR2 SVGAGI (reference sequence). The CDR3 runs to 13 residues.